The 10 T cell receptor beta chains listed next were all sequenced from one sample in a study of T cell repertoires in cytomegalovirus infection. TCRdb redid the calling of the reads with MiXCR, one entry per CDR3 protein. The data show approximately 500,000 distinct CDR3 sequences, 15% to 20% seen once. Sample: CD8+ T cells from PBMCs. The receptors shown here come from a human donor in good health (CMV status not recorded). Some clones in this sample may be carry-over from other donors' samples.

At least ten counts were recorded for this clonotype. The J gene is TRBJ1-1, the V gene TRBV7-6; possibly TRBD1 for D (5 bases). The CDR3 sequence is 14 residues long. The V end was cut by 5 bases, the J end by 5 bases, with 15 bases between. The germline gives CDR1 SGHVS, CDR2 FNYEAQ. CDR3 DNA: TGTGCCAGCAGCGCGGGACCGGGAGGGACTGAAGCTTTCTTT. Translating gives CASSAGPGGTEAFF.

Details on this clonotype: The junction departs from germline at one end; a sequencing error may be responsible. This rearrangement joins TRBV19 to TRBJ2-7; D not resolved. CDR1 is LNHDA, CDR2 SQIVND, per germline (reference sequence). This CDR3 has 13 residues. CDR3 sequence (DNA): TGTGCCAGTAGTATAGACTACTCCTACGTGCAGTACTTC. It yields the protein CASSIDYSYVQYF.

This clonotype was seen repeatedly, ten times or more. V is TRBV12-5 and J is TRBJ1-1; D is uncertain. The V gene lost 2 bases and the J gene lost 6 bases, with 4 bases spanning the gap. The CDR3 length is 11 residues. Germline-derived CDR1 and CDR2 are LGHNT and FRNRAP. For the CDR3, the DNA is TGTGCTAGTGGTTTGCCGCCTGAAGCTTTCTTT. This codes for CASGLPPEAFF.

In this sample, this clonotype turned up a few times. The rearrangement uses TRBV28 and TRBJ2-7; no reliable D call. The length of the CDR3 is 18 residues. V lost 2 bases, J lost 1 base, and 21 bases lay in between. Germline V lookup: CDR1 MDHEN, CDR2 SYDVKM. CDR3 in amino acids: CASSLHPSAGSASYEQYF. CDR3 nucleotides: TGTGCCAGCAGTTTACACCCGTCTGCAGGCAGTGCTTCCTACGAGCAGTACTTC.

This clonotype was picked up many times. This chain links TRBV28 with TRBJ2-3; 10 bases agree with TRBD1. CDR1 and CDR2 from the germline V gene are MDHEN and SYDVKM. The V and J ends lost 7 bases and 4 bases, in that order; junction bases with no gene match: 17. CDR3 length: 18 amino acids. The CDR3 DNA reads TGTGCCAGCACCCTACGGGACAGGGGAACCCCTAGGGCAGATACGCAGTATTTT. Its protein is CASTLRDRGTPRADTQYF. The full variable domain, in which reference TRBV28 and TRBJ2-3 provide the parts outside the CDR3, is DVKVTQSSRYLVKRTGEKVFLECVQDMDHENMFWYRQDPGLGLRLIYFSYDVKMKEKGDIPEGYSVSREKKERFSLILESASTNQTSMYLCASTLRDRGTPRADTQYFGPGTRLTVL.

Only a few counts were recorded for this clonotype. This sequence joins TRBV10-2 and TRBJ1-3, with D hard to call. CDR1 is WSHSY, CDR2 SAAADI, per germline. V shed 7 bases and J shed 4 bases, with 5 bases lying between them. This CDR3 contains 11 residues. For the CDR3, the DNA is TGCGCCAGCATAGGCGGAAACACCATATATTTT. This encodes CASIGGNTIYF.

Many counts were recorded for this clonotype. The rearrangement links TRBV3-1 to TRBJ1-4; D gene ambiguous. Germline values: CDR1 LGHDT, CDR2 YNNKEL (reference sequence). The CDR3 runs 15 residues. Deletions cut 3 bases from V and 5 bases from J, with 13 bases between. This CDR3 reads CASSQPGEQNEKLFF. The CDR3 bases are TGTGCCAGCAGCCAGCCTGGCGAACAGAATGAAAAACTGTTTTTT.

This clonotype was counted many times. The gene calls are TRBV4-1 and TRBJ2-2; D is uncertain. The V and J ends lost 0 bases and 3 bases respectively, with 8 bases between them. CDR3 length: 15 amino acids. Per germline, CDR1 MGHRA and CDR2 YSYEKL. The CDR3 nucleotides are TGCGCCAGCAGCCAAGAGAACAGACACACCGGGGAGCTGTTTTTT. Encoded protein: CASSQENRHTGELFF.

CDR3 sequence: CASSQNVDRGQPQHF. The CDR3, as DNA: TGCGCCAGCAGCCAGAACGTTGACAGGGGACAGCCCCAGCATTTT. The genes are TRBV4-1 and TRBJ1-5; TRBD1 matches 8 bases. Looked up from germline, CDR1 is MGHRA and CDR2 is YSYEKL. This CDR3 region has 15 residues. Trimming removed 3 bases from V and 7 bases from J; junction bases left unmatched: 8.

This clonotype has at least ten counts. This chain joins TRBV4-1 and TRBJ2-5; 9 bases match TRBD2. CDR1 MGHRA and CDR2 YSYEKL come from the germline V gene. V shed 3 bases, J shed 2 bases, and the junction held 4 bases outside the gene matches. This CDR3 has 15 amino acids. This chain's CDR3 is CASSHRLAAQETQYF. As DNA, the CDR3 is TGCGCCAGCAGCCATCGACTAGCGGCACAAGAGACCCAGTACTTC.